This record covers a single T cell receptor (beta chain). The CDR3 covers 16 residues. J lost 3 bases, V lost 2 bases, and 7 bases had no gene match. Germline V gene data show CDR1 as MNHEY and CDR2 as SVGAGI. Assay used: immunoSEQ multiplex PCR; TCRdb lists only in-frame clones, some missing. The sample shows around 140,000 clones, roughly 80% of them seen only once. These data come from a study of blood T cell repertoires in COVID-19. This chain links TRBV6-5 with TRBJ2-1; TRBD2 agrees at 7 bases. What was sequenced was peripheral blood. This TCR was sampled from a woman aged 80 or over with acute or convalescent COVID-19. The CDR3 region is CASSYVGGSRYNEQFF. CDR3 bases: TGTGCCAGCAGTTACGTCGGCGGGAGCCGCTACAATGAGCAGTTCTTC.